This T cell receptor (beta chain) was captured in a study of OX40 agonist ivuxolimab in advanced cancers. Background on the study: Therapy given before enrollment (anti-PD-1, anti-PD-L1 or anti-CTLA-4) was allowed, and over 35% had some. Partial responses were achieved by three patients, one with hepatocellular carcinoma and two with cutaneous melanoma.

This table comes from immunoSEQ multiplex PCR, and its TCRdb copy is limited to in-frame clones, with some not included. The table has 70,000 or so clones, around 80% seen once. The sequence came from an adult with an advanced solid tumor such as melanoma, head and neck, liver or kidney cancer. The sample consisted of CD4+ or CD8+ T cells sorted from blood, taken in a trial of the OX40 agonist ivuxolimab.

CDR3 in amino acids: CASSERGFGSGEQYF. The CDR3 coding sequence is TGCGCCAGCAGCGAGAGGGGATTCGGGAGTGGCGAGCAGTACTTC. V gene TRBV5-1 combines with J gene TRBJ2-7; D is possibly TRBD2 (6 bases). CDR1 is SGHRS and CDR2 is YFSETQ in the germline V gene. This CDR3 comprises 15 residues. The V end lost 4 bases, the J end lost 6 bases, and 20 bases lay between the germline ends.